The rows below give T cell receptor beta chains drawn from one sample of a study of long-term antiretroviral therapy in people with HIV. Sequencing used immunoSEQ multiplex PCR; TCRdb keeps in-frame clones, though not all of them. This sample has approximately 32,000 clones, with around four fifths found just once. This sample comprised unsorted PBMCs, obtained 0.3 years after starting antiretroviral therapy. These receptors all come from a man aged 18 to 35 with HIV. Each CDR3 is given with its conserved first and last residue. Clone size, where shown, is once, few, many, or a class for clones that have expanded.

v_call	j_call	clone_size	cdr3_aa
TRBV4-1	TRBJ2-7	NA	CASSQEVYGVGYEQYF
TRBV21-1	TRBJ2-5	NA	CASSIQETQYF
TRBV27	TRBJ2-3	NA	CASSLLGGRYPDTQYF
TRBV5-6	TRBJ2-7	NA	CASSYGQGYEQYF
TRBV5-6	TRBJ2-2	NA	CASSLDPPSGELFF
TRBV5-1	TRBJ2-7	NA	CASSSPGQGYEQYF
TRBV7-6	TRBJ2-7	NA	CASSPTQGTNEQYF
TRBV10-3	TRBJ2-7	few	CAISDPGQVHEQYF
TRBV6-4	TRBJ2-2	NA	CASRAGTSGDTGELFF
TRBV6-6	TRBJ2-7	NA	CASTRGQGPYEQYF
TRBV5-4	TRBJ1-6	few	CASTLDRGNSPLHF
TRBV18	TRBJ2-3	NA	CASSLTGLHTDTQYF
TRBV15	TRBJ1-4	NA	CATSRDMGVTNEKLFF
TRBV27	TRBJ2-5	NA	CASSLLGGVEETQYF
TRBV4-1	TRBJ1-3	once	CASSQDRALPYSGNTIYF
TRBV5-1	TRBJ1-1	NA	CASSLSGLLNTEAFF
TRBV27	TRBJ2-7	NA	CASGQSPAGVYEQYF
TRBV10-1	TRBJ2-7	NA	CASPPGGRYEQYF
TRBV28	TRBJ2-7	NA	CASGPGTLEQYF
TRBV2	TRBJ2-7	few	CASSLGLAGGQF
TRBV5-1	TRBJ2-1	NA	CASSWTGGDNEQFF
TRBV5-6	TRBJ2-5	NA	CASSLDLAGASQYF